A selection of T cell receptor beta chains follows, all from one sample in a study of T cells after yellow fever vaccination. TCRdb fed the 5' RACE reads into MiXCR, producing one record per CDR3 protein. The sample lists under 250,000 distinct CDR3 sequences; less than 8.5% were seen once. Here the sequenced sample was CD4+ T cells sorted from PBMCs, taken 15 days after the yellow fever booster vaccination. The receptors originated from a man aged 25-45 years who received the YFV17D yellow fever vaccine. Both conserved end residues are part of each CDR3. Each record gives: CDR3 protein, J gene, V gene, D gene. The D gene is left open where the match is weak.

CASSLATGGHLTNEQFF TRBJ2-1 TRBV5-5 -
CSARPTGGGQPQHF TRBJ1-5 TRBV20-1 -
CASRRLAALYEQYF TRBJ2-7 TRBV28 TRBD2
CTVRTTDTQYF TRBJ2-3 TRBV29-1 -
CASSQGGGPPSIATQYF TRBJ2-5 TRBV5-4 -
CASSLQAGGSYNEQFF TRBJ2-1 TRBV5-1 TRBD2
CASSYSPGGRYNEQFF TRBJ2-1 TRBV6-5 TRBD1
CSATLLGGHKSYGYTF TRBJ1-2 TRBV20-1 -
CSARGAGLGQDTQYF TRBJ2-3 TRBV20-1 -
CASGGRGGREGYTF TRBJ1-2 TRBV27 TRBD1
CSARVMRGARENSPLHF TRBJ1-6 TRBV20-1 -
CASSLANPGELFF TRBJ2-2 TRBV6-6 -
CASSLGGLASHEQFF TRBJ2-1 TRBV5-1 TRBD2
CASRVAIPGSPLHF TRBJ1-6 TRBV6-1 -
CASSADGGTQYF TRBJ2-5 TRBV5-8 -
CASSRGFHPKETQYF TRBJ2-5 TRBV23-1 -
CASKRTSESVGELFF TRBJ2-2 TRBV19 TRBD2
CASSSTISTEAFF TRBJ1-1 TRBV7-6 -
CASNQDRAAYEQYF TRBJ2-7 TRBV7-2 TRBD1
CSVDSVQLNNEQFF TRBJ2-1 TRBV29-1 -
CASSLGASGSNEQFF TRBJ2-1 TRBV5-1 TRBD2
CASSRPPTSGNYNEQFF TRBJ2-1 TRBV27 TRBD2
CASRVRTGEPYEQYF TRBJ2-7 TRBV7-8 -
CASSYRGRSYGYTF TRBJ1-2 TRBV6-5 -
CSASLLSGSSYNEQFF TRBJ2-1 TRBV20-1 -
CASRTRNEQYF TRBJ2-7 TRBV27 -
CSVGTVKETQYF TRBJ2-5 TRBV29-1 TRBD1
CSAAGDEHQPQHF TRBJ1-5 TRBV29-1 -
CASSDPRLAGVQTQYF TRBJ2-5 TRBV10-2 TRBD2
CASSYVSDRGFWGYTF TRBJ1-2 TRBV6-5 TRBD1
CSAPGGTPYEQYF TRBJ2-7 TRBV20-1 -
CASSVLGLPYNEQFF TRBJ2-1 TRBV9 -
CSVVGPLYQETQYF TRBJ2-5 TRBV29-1 -
CASSKGPGRDQYF TRBJ2-4 TRBV27 TRBD2
CASSSGGSIQETQYF TRBJ2-5 TRBV5-1 TRBD2
CASSPQGQGNEQFF TRBJ2-1 TRBV18 TRBD1
CASSLHSSSYNEQFF TRBJ2-1 TRBV5-4 -
CASSQGSGRNEQFF TRBJ2-1 TRBV3-1 TRBD2
CASRQESPLHF TRBJ1-6 TRBV6-6 -
CATSRGDRAGANVLTF TRBJ2-6 TRBV15 TRBD1
CASRYQAGGRETQYF TRBJ2-5 TRBV7-8 TRBD2
CASRGAGGQETQYF TRBJ2-5 TRBV5-6 TRBD2
CASSVVPGGNTGELFF TRBJ2-2 TRBV9 TRBD2
CSASPRGLGEQFF TRBJ2-1 TRBV20-1 -
CASSIGRDLGETQYF TRBJ2-5 TRBV7-9 -
CAASGTSNEQFF TRBJ2-1 TRBV12-3/TRBV12-4 TRBD2
CASIPGLAAGELFF TRBJ2-2 TRBV18 TRBD2
CASRFQGGQETQYF TRBJ2-5 TRBV7-2 -
CASSPSRGQGASGANVLTF TRBJ2-6 TRBV11-2 TRBD1
CASSLVRETLHF TRBJ1-6 TRBV7-2 -
CASSQGSPGQETQYF TRBJ2-5 TRBV4-3 -
CASHTTGYGEQYF TRBJ2-7 TRBV12-3/TRBV12-4 -
CASSLGTGSGNTIYF TRBJ1-3 TRBV12-3/TRBV12-4 -